This T cell receptor (beta chain) was profiled in a study of cytomegalovirus exposure and HLA in healthy donors. Study summary: One earlier analysis, a look at about 179 million T cells, found some 100 million unique TCR beta sequences.

The CDR3 is made up of 16 amino acids. Germline V gives CDR1 MNHNS, CDR2 SASEGT. Whole-study results and caveats: Reports showed the classifier diagnosing cytomegalovirus status with high specificity and sensitivity.

This clone was recorded only once. No antigen is known for it. PCR primers comprised 60 Vbeta and 13 Jbeta primers. Profiling relied on immunoSEQ multiplex PCR, and the TCRdb table lists in-frame clones only, not all of them. The table includes about 110,000 clones, roughly three quarters detected once. The sequence came from a man under 40 in good health and CMV-seronegative. The chain employs TRBV6-1 and TRBJ2-5, with D perhaps matching TRBD1 (6 bases). The J call may be faulty, since TRBJ2-7 better matches the DNA end. Material: PBMCs. The CDR3 loop reads CASSELLTGRTYEQYF. The CDR3 nucleotides read TGTGCCAGCAGTGAACTCCTTACAGGGAGAACCTACGAGCAGTACTTC.